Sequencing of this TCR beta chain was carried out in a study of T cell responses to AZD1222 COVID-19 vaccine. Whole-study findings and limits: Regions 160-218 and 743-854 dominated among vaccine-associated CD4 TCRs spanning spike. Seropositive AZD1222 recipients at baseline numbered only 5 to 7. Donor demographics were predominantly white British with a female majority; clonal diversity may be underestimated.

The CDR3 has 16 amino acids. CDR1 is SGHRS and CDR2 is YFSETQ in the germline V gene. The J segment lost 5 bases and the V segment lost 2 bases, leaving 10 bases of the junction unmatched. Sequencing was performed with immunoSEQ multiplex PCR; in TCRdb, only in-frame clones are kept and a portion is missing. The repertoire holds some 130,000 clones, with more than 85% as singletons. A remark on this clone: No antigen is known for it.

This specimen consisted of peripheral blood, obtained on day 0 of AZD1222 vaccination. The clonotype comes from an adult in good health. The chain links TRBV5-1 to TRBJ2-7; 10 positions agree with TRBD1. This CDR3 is CASSFGRGQGLHEQYF. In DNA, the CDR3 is TGCGCCAGCAGCTTCGGGAGGGGACAGGGGCTCCACGAGCAGTACTTC.